This T cell receptor beta chain was captured by sequencing in a study of control samples from healthy donors and cancer patients. The protocol was immunoSEQ multiplex PCR, while the TCRdb copy is restricted to in-frame clones and leaves out a portion. The sample consists of about 130,000 clones, 90% of them appearing once. This clone has just one count. The sequencing sample was made of blood. This sequence was found in a man aged 18 to 30 in good health.

This CDR3 reads CASSQPGSLDHKTQYF. CDR3 sequence (DNA): TGTGCCAGCAGCCAACCCGGGAGTTTGGACCACAAGACCCAGTACTTC. The gene calls are TRBV3-1 (or the pseudogene TRBV3-2) and TRBJ2-5; D might be TRBD2 (6 bases). The germline gives CDR1 LGHDT, CDR2 YNNKEL (reference sequence). CDR3 length: 16 residues. Trimming stripped 2 bases from V and 6 bases from J, with 19 bases between.